This TCR beta chain was identified in a study of blood T cell repertoires in COVID-19. CDR1 and CDR2 (germline): SNHLY, FYNNEI. The CDR3 extends over 14 amino acids. V shed 6 bases and J 4 bases; nucleotides not matched to a gene: 5. Sequenced by immunoSEQ multiplex PCR; TCRdb stores in-frame clones only, minus some. The table lists over 100,000 clones, about three quarters of them singletons. The TCR comes from a human donor in a cohort sampled during active or convalescent COVID-19. The chain joins TRBV2 to TRBJ2-7, with 11 bases matching TRBD2. The sequenced sample was peripheral blood. The CDR3 DNA follows: TGTGCCAGCAGGGGGACTAGCGGACTATACGAGCAGTACTTC. Translating gives CASRGTSGLYEQYF.